This T cell receptor (beta chain) was obtained from a study of cytomegalovirus exposure and HLA in healthy donors. Sequenced by immunoSEQ multiplex PCR; TCRdb stores in-frame clones only, minus some. The table includes fewer than 250,000 clones, around 87% detected once. The CDR3 covers 12 residues. V dropped 2 bases and J dropped 3 bases, with 5 bases sitting between them. CDR1 PRHDT and CDR2 FYEKMQ come from the germline V gene (reference sequence). This sequence joins TRBV13 and TRBJ2-7; perhaps TRBD1 as D (5 bases). The sequence was collected from a woman between 18 and 30 years old in good health and CMV-seropositive. The sample consisted of PBMCs. CDR3 loop: CASSLRGYEQYF. DNA of the CDR3: TGTGCCAGCAGCTTAAGGGGCTACGAGCAGTACTTC.